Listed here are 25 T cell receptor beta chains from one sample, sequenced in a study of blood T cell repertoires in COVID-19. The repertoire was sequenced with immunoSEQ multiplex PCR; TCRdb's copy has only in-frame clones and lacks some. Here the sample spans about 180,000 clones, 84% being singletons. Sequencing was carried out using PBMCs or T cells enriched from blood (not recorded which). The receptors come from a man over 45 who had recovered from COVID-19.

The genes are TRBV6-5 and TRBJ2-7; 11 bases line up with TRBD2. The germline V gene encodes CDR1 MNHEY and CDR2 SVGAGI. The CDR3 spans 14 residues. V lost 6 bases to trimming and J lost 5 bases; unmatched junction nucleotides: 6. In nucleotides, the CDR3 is TGTGCCAGCAGGAAACTAGCGGGGGTCAACGAGCAGTACTTC. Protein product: CASRKLAGVNEQYF.

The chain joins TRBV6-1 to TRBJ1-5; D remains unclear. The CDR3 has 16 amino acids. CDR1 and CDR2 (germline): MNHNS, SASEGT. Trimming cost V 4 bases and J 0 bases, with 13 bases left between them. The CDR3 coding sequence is TGTGCCAGCAGTGTTGAGGGATTCCTTAGCAATCAGCCCCAGCATTTT. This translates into CASSVEGFLSNQPQHF.

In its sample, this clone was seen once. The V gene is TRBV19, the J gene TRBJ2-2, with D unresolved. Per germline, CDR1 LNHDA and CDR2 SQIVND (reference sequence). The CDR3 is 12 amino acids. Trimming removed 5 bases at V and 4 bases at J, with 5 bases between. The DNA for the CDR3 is TGTGCCAGTAGTCCCAGCACCGGGGAGCTGTTTTTT. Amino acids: CASSPSTGELFF.

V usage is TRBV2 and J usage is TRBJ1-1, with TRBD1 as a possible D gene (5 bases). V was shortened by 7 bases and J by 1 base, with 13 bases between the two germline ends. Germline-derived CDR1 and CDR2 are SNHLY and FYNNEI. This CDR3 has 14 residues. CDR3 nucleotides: TGTGCCAGCACTTTTGACACAGGGAACACTGAAGCTTTCTTT. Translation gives CASTFDTGNTEAFF.

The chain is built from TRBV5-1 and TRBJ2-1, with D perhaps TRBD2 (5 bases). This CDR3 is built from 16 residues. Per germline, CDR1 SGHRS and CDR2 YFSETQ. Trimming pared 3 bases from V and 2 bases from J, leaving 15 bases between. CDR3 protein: CASSSQDWPTYNEQFF. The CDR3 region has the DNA TGCGCCAGCAGCTCGCAGGACTGGCCCACCTACAATGAGCAGTTCTTC.

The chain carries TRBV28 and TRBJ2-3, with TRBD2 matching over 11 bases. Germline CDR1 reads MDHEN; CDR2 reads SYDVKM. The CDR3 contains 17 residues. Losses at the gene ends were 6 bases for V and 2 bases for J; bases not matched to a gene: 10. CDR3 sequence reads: CASSPVLAGGHTDTQYF. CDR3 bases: TGTGCCAGCAGCCCGGTGCTAGCGGGGGGCCACACAGATACGCAGTATTTT.

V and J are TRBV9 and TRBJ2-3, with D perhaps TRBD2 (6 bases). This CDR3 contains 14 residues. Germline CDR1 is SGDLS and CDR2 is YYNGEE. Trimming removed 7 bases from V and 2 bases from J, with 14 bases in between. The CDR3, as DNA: TGTGCCAGCGGGGGGACGGGGGTCACAGATACGCAGTATTTT. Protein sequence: CASGGTGVTDTQYF. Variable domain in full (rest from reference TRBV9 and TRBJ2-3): DSGVTQTPKHLITATGQRVTLRCSPRSGDLSVYWYQQSLDQGLQFLIQYYNGEERAKGNILERFSAQQFPDLHSELNLSSLELGDSALYFCASGGTGVTDTQYFGPGTRLTVL.

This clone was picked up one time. In DNA form, the CDR3 reads TGTGCCAGCAGCTTGGACAGTGACCTTAATGAGCAGTTCTTC. Translation gives CASSLDSDLNEQFF. The rearrangement links TRBV7-8 to TRBJ2-1, with D maybe TRBD1 (6 bases). Trimming left V 3 bases short and J 7 bases short, with 13 bases between. The length of the CDR3 is 14 residues. From germline, CDR1 is SGHVS and CDR2 FQNEAQ.

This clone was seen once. This chain's CDR3 is CASSVVGAGGPSAYNEQFF. The CDR3 DNA sequence: TGTGCCAGCAGCGTAGTTGGGGCGGGGGGGCCCTCGGCCTACAATGAGCAGTTCTTC. The chain has TRBV9 and TRBJ2-1; 9 bases are a match to TRBD2. CDR1 is SGDLS, CDR2 YYNGEE, per germline. Germline trimming cut 0 bases from V and 2 bases from J; bases unmatched to any gene: 12. The CDR3 extends over 19 amino acids.

This chain's CDR3 is CASMRTGTKNIQYF. The CDR3 DNA follows: TGTGCCAGCATGCGGACAGGGACCAAAAACATTCAGTACTTC. The rearrangement links TRBV6-5 to TRBJ2-4, with 8 bases fitting TRBD1. Germline CDR1 is MNHEY and CDR2 is SVGAGI. V lost 7 bases to trimming and J lost 2 bases; unmatched junction nucleotides: 4. The CDR3 has 14 residues.

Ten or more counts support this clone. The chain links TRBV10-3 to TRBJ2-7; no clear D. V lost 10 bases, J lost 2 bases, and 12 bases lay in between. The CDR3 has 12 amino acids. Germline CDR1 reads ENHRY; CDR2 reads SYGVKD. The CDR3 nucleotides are TGTGCCACCGCGGCACCGACCTACGAGCAGTACTTC. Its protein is CATAAPTYEQYF.

CDR3: CASSPGLAGGSTDTQYF. In DNA, the CDR3 is TGTGCCAGCTCACCGGGACTAGCGGGGGGAAGCACAGATACGCAGTATTTT. The rearrangement links TRBV18 to TRBJ2-3, with 15 bases matching TRBD2. V gave up 3 bases and J gave up 0 bases; unmatched junction bases: 1. CDR1 is KGHSH, CDR2 LQKENI, per germline. The CDR3 is 17 amino acids.

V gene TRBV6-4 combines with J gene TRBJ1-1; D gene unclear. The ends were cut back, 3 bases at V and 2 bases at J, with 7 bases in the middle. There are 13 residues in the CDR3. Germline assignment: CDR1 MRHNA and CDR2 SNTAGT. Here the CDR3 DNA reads TGTGCCAGCAGTGATAACAGTAACACTGAAGCTTTCTTT. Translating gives CASSDNSNTEAFF.

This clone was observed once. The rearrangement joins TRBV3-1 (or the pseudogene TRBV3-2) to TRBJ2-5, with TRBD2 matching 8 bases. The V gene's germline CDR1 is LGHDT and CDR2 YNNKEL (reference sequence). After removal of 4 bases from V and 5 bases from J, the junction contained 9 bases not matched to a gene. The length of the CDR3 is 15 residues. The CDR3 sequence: CASSPGTRGPETQYF. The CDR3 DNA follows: TGTGCCAGCAGCCCTGGGACTAGAGGCCCGGAGACCCAGTACTTC.

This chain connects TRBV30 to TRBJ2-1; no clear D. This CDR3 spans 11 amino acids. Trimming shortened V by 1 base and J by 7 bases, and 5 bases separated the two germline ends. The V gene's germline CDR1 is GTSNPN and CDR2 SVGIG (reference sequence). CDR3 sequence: CAWSAGNEQFF. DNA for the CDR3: TGTGCCTGGAGTGCAGGAAATGAGCAGTTCTTC. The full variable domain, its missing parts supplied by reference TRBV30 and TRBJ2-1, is SQTIHQWPATLVQPVGSPLSLECTVEGTSNPNLYWYRQAAGRGLQLLFYSVGIGQISSEVPQNLSASRPQDRQFILSSKKLLLSDSGFYLCAWSAGNEQFFGPGTRLTVL.

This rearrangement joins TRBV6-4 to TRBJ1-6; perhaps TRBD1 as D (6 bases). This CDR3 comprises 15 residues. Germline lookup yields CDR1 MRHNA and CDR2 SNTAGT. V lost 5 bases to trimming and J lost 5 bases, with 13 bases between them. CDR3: CASSLQGGNNSPLHF. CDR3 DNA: TGTGCCAGCAGTTTACAGGGAGGGAATAATTCACCCCTCCACTTT.

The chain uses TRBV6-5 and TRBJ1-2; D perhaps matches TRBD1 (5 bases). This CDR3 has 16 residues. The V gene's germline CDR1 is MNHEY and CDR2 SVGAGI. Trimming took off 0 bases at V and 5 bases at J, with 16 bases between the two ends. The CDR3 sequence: CASSYSRQPAHYGYTF. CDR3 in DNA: TGTGCCAGCAGTTACTCCAGACAGCCTGCTCATTATGGCTACACCTTC.

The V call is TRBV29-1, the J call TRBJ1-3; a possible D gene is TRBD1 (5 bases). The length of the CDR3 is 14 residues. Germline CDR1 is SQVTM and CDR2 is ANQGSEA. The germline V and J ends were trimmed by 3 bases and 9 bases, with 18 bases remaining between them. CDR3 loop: CSVETRAPRGTIYF. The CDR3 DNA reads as TGCAGCGTTGAGACCAGGGCCCCTCGTGGCACCATATATTTT.

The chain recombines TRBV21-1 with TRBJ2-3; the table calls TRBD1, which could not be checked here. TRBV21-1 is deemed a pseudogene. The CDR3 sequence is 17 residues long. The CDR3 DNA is TGTGCCAGCAGCAAAGAACAGGACAGGGGAGGTGCAGATACGCAGTATTTT. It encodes CASSKEQDRGGADTQYF.

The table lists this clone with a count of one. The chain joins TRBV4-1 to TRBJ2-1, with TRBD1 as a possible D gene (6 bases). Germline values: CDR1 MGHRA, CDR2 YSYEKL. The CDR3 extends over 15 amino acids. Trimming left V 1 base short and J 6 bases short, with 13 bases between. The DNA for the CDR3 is TGCGCCAGCAGCCAAGTACCAGGGGAAGTCAATGAGCAGTTCTTC. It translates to CASSQVPGEVNEQFF.

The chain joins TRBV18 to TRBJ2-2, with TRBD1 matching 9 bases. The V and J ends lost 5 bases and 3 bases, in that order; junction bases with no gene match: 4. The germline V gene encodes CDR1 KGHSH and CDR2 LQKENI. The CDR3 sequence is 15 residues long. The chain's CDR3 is CASSSRQGDTGELFF. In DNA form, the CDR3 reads TGTGCCAGCTCATCTCGACAGGGGGACACCGGGGAGCTGTTTTTT.

The CDR3 spells CASREGRFYGYTF. The CDR3 region has the DNA TGTGCCAGCAGGGAGGGACGGTTCTATGGCTACACCTTC. The V and J genes are TRBV12-3 or TRBV12-4 and TRBJ1-2, with D possibly matching TRBD1 (5 bases). This CDR3 is built from 13 residues. The V end was cut by 6 bases, the J end by 4 bases, with 12 bases between.

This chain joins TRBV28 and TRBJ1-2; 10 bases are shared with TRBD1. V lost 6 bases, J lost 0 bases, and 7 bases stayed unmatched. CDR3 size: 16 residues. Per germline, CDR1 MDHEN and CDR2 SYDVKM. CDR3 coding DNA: TGTGCCAGCAGGAGGGGACAGGGGACCACTAACTATGGCTACACCTTC. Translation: CASRRGQGTTNYGYTF.

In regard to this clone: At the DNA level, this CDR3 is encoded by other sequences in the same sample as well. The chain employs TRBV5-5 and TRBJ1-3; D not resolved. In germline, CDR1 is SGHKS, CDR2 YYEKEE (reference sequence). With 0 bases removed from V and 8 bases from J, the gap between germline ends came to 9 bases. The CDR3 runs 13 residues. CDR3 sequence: CASSLAPGHTIYF. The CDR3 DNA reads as TGTGCCAGCAGCTTGGCTCCTGGGCACACCATATATTTT.

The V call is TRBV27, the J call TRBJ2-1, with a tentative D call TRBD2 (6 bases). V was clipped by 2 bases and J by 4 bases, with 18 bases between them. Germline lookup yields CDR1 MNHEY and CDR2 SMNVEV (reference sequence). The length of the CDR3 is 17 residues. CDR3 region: CASSLGPGRGRYNEQFF. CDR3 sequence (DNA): TGTGCCAGCAGTTTAGGTCCGGGACGGGGGAGGTACAATGAGCAGTTCTTC.